These 12 T cell receptor beta chains were all obtained from the same sample, sequenced in a study of blood T cell repertoires in COVID-19. The data were produced by immunoSEQ multiplex PCR, yet TCRdb's version contains in-frame clones alone and is incomplete. The sample shows tens of thousands of clones, roughly 91% of them seen only once. Specimen: peripheral blood. The receptors derive from a woman aged 45-65 years in a cohort sampled during active COVID-19.

The chain carries TRBV18 and TRBJ2-1; 12 bases map to TRBD2. Per the germline V gene, CDR1 is KGHSH and CDR2 is LQKENI. There are 15 residues in the CDR3. V lost 3 bases, J lost 6 bases, and 3 bases stayed unmatched. Here the CDR3 DNA reads TGTGCCAGCTCACCGGGACTAGCGGGCCTCAATGAGCAGTTCTTC. Translated: CASSPGLAGLNEQFF.

Comment on this clone: Distinct nucleotide sequences in the sample also encode this CDR3. V and J are TRBV7-2 and TRBJ2-1; 8 bases align to TRBD2. V lost 1 base, J lost 4 bases, and 3 bases stayed unmatched. CDR1 SGHTA and CDR2 FQGNSA come from the germline V gene. CDR3 length equals 15 residues. The DNA of the CDR3 is TGTGCCAGCAGCTTAGGACTAGCGCCATACAATGAGCAGTTCTTC. It codes for CASSLGLAPYNEQFF.

This rearrangement joins TRBV30 to TRBJ2-2; TRBD1 matches at 8 bases. The CDR3 consists of 14 residues. Germline V gives CDR1 GTSNPN, CDR2 SVGIG (reference sequence). J gave up 4 bases and V 2 bases, and 3 bases lay outside the gene matches. As DNA, the CDR3 is TGTGCCTGGAGTTTTGGACAGGGCACCGGGGAGCTGTTTTTT. This sequence encodes CAWSFGQGTGELFF.

As DNA, the CDR3 is TGTGCCAGCAGTTCCCCAGGGATACGTTCCTACGAGCAGTACTTC. Translating it yields CASSSPGIRSYEQYF. V usage is TRBV6-5 and J usage is TRBJ2-7; D is perhaps TRBD1 (5 bases). V was pared by 4 bases and J by 1 base, with 14 bases between. The germline CDR1 and CDR2 sequences are MNHEY and SVGAGI. This CDR3 is built from 15 residues.

The gene calls are TRBV7-2 and TRBJ2-7; 8 positions agree with TRBD2. Per the germline V gene, CDR1 is SGHTA and CDR2 is FQGNSA. This CDR3 has 14 amino acids. Trimming removed 6 bases from V and 0 bases from J; junction bases left unmatched: 4. The CDR3 reads CASSVAGSSYEQYF. The CDR3 coding sequence is TGTGCCAGCAGTGTAGCGGGATCCTCCTACGAGCAGTACTTC.

The genes are TRBV6-2 or TRBV6-3 and TRBJ2-7; the match to TRBD2 covers 10 bases. The V gene's germline CDR1 is MNHEY and CDR2 SVGEGT. CDR3 length: 16 amino acids. V shed 2 bases, J shed 3 bases, and the junction held 7 bases outside the gene matches. Here the CDR3 DNA reads TGTGCCAGCAGTTACCTACTCGGGACTAGCGACTACGAGCAGTACTTC. Its translation is CASSYLLGTSDYEQYF.

CDR3 amino acids: CASSLGLTYEQYF. As DNA, the CDR3 is TGTGCCAGCAGTTTGGGCTTAACCTACGAGCAGTACTTC. This chain uses TRBV6-6 with TRBJ2-7; D gene unclear. The CDR3 length is 13 residues. Germline CDR1 and CDR2: MNHNY and SVGAGI (reference sequence). Trimming took 4 bases from V and 2 from J, leaving 9 bases between them.

This chain connects TRBV19 to TRBJ1-5; D call uncertain. Trimming took 4 bases from V and 3 from J, leaving 7 bases between them. Germline CDR1 and CDR2: LNHDA and SQIVND (reference sequence). CDR3 size: 13 residues. The CDR3 sequence: CASSKQINQPQHF. CDR3 sequence (DNA): TGTGCCAGTAGTAAACAGATCAATCAGCCCCAGCATTTT.

The rearrangement links TRBV5-4 to TRBJ2-7; 9 bases match TRBD1. The V gene's germline CDR1 is SGHNT and CDR2 YYREEE (reference sequence). V shed 0 bases, J shed 4 bases, and the junction held 8 bases outside the gene matches. CDR3 length: 16 amino acids. CDR3 in DNA: TGTGCCAGCAGCTTGGGTCCGGGACAGGGAACGTACGAGCAGTACTTC. It codes for CASSLGPGQGTYEQYF. Filled out from reference TRBV5-4 and TRBJ2-7, the complete variable domain reads ETGVTQSPTHLIKTRGQQVTLRCSSQSGHNTVSWYQQALGQGPQFIFQYYREEENGRGNFPPRFSGLQFPNYSSELNVNALELDDSALYLCASSLGPGQGTYEQYFGPGTRLTVT.

The chain has TRBV6-6 and TRBJ1-4, with 9 positions matching TRBD1. The CDR3 runs to 14 residues. The V gene's germline CDR1 is MNHNY and CDR2 SVGAGI (reference sequence). The J segment lost 7 bases and the V segment lost 2 bases, leaving 2 bases of the junction unmatched. The CDR3: CASSYRDRVEKLFF. The CDR3 nucleotides read TGTGCCAGCAGTTACCGGGACAGGGTTGAAAAACTGTTTTTT.

The chain joins TRBV7-2 to TRBJ2-3; 8 bases map to TRBD1. Trimming removed 2 bases from V and 4 bases from J; junction bases left unmatched: 8. This CDR3 region has 16 residues. The V gene's germline CDR1 is SGHTA and CDR2 FQGNSA. The chain's CDR3 is CASSLTRTGRADTQYF. CDR3 DNA sequence: TGTGCCAGCAGCTTAACTAGGACAGGGCGGGCAGATACGCAGTATTTT.

The gene calls are TRBV3-1 (or the pseudogene TRBV3-2) and TRBJ1-2, with TRBD1 as a possible D gene (5 bases). Germline V gene lookup returns CDR1 LGHDT and CDR2 YNNKEL (reference sequence). The CDR3 has 14 amino acids. The germline V and J ends were trimmed by 4 bases and 1 base, with 10 bases remaining between them. The CDR3 DNA reads as TGTGCCAGCAGCCGACGGGGGAATAACTATGGCTACACCTTC. Its protein product is CASSRRGNNYGYTF.